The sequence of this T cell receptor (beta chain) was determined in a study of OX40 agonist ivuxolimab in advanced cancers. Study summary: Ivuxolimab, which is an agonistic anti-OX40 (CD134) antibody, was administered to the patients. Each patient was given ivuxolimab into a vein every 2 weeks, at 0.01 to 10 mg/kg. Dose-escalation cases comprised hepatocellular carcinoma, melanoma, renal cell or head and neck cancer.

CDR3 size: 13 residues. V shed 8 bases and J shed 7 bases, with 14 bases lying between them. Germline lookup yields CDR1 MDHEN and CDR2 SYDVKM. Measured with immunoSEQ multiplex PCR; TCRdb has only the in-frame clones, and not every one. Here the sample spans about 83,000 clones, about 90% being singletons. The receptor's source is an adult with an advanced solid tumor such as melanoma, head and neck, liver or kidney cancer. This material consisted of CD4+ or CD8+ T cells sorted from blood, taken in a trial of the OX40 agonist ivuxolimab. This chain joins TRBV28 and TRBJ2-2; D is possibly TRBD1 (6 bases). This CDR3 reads CASRTGWGGELFF. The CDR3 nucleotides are TGTGCCAGCCGAACAGGGTGGGGCGGGGAGCTGTTTTTT.